The next 9 T cell receptor beta chains were all read from a single sample in a study of shared clonotypes between healthy human individuals. TCRdb's table, derived via immunoSEQ multiplex PCR, lists solely in-frame clones and lacks some. The table includes millions of clones, roughly 96% detected once. Sequencing was performed on naive CD4+ T cells sorted from blood. The sample's subset: CD45RA+ positively selected. The source is a man between 18 and 35 years old in good health.

As for this clone: A clone one base away is much larger, so this may be a read error. The same CDR3 arises from other DNA sequences in this sample as well. The chain employs TRBV6-6 and TRBJ1-2; 9 bases align to TRBD1. The germline V gene has CDR1 MNHNY and CDR2 SVGAGI (reference sequence). The J segment lost 2 bases and the V segment lost 6 bases, leaving 1 base of the junction unmatched. This CDR3 contains 13 residues. CDR3 amino acids: CASRQGANYGYTF. The CDR3 DNA reads TGTGCCAGCAGACAGGGGGCGAACTATGGCTACACCTTC.

The chain recombines TRBV5-4 with TRBJ2-7, with D perhaps TRBD1 or TRBD2 (5 bases each). Trimming stripped 0 bases from V and 2 bases from J, with 12 bases between. Per germline, CDR1 SGHNT and CDR2 YYREEE (reference sequence). This CDR3 spans 15 amino acids. The CDR3 sequence: CASSLAPGRTYEQYF. The CDR3 DNA reads TGTGCCAGCAGCTTGGCCCCGGGGCGAACCTACGAGCAGTACTTC.

CDR3 sequence: CASSRTGGRRENTEAFF. The CDR3 bases are TGTGCCAGCAGCCGGACAGGGGGGAGAAGAGAGAACACTGAAGCTTTCTTT. The V call is TRBV7-9, the J call TRBJ1-1, with 10 bases matching TRBD1. Losses at the gene ends were 5 bases for V and 1 base for J; bases not matched to a gene: 10. Germline V CDR1 and CDR2: SEHNR, FQNEAQ (reference sequence). The length of the CDR3 is 17 residues. Together with reference TRBV7-9 and TRBJ1-1, the CDR3 gives the full variable domain: DTGVSQNPRHKITKRGQNVTFRCDPISEHNRLYWYRQTLGQGPEFLTYFQNEAQLEKSRLLSDRFSAERPKGSFSTLEIQRTEQGDSAMYLCASSRTGGRRENTEAFFGQGTRLTVV.

V usage is TRBV5-4 and J usage is TRBJ2-1; 11 bases align to TRBD2. V dropped 1 base and J dropped 9; count of bases not matched to a gene: 3. From germline, CDR1 is SGHNT and CDR2 YYREEE (reference sequence). The CDR3 runs 14 residues. CDR3 residues: CASSLTSGSIEQFF. As DNA, the CDR3 is TGTGCCAGCAGCTTGACTAGCGGGAGTATTGAGCAGTTCTTC.

J is TRBJ2-2 and V is TRBV5-4; D may be TRBD1 or TRBD2 (6 bases each). The CDR3 contains 16 residues. Per germline, CDR1 SGHNT and CDR2 YYREEE (reference sequence). The ends were cut back, 2 bases at V and 4 bases at J, with 15 bases in the middle. The CDR3 nucleotides read TGTGCCAGCAGCTTCATTGGGGGGCGATCCACCGGGGAGCTGTTTTTT. Translation gives CASSFIGGRSTGELFF.

Concerning this clone: The same CDR3 is also encoded by other DNA sequences in this sample. The J gene is TRBJ2-7, the V gene TRBV9; a possible D gene is TRBD1 (5 bases). The V end was cut by 3 bases, the J end by 4 bases, with 5 bases between. The CDR3 has 11 residues. From germline, CDR1 is SGDLS and CDR2 YYNGEE. The CDR3 is CASSAGYEQYF. For the CDR3, the DNA is TGTGCCAGCAGCGCAGGGTACGAGCAGTACTTC.

The genes are TRBV11-2 and TRBJ2-2, with no clear D. With 5 bases removed from V and 3 bases from J, the gap between germline ends came to 13 bases. This CDR3 is 15 amino acids long. The germline V gene has CDR1 SGHAT and CDR2 FQNNGV. CDR3: CASSPNQPDTGELFF. CDR3 DNA sequence: TGTGCCAGCAGCCCAAACCAACCCGACACCGGGGAGCTGTTTTTT. Drawing the rest from reference TRBV11-2 and TRBJ2-2, the complete variable domain is EAGVAQSPRYKIIEKRQSVAFWCNPISGHATLYWYQQILGQGPKLLIQFQNNGVVDDSQLPKDRFSAERLKGVDSTLKIQPAKLEDSAVYLCASSPNQPDTGELFFGEGSRLTVL.

This clone was found once. The J gene is TRBJ2-3, the V gene TRBV10-3; 7 bases align to TRBD2. V lost 0 bases to trimming and J lost 4 bases; unmatched junction nucleotides: 7. Germline V gene data show CDR1 as ENHRY and CDR2 as SYGVKD. CDR3 length: 16 residues. The CDR3: CAISESRLAGSDTQYF. The CDR3 nucleotides read TGTGCCATCAGTGAGTCGAGACTAGCAGGGTCAGATACGCAGTATTTT.

The chain uses TRBV5-1 and TRBJ2-7, with D unclear. The CDR3 totals 13 residues. Germline V gene sequence: CDR1 SGHRS, CDR2 YFSETQ. V lost 0 bases and J 4 bases, leaving 8 bases between the germline ends. For the CDR3, the DNA is TGCGCCAGCAGCTTGGATCTATCGTACGAGCAGTACTTC. This gives the protein CASSLDLSYEQYF.